This entry concerns a single T cell receptor (beta chain). Antigen specificity is unknown. Measured with immunoSEQ multiplex PCR; TCRdb has only the in-frame clones, and not every one. The sample contains about 150,000 clones, 75% to 95% of which appear only once. This sample was taken from a study of T cell responses to AZD1222 COVID-19 vaccine. Study-level findings and limits: Only a handful of AZD1222 recipients, six or seven in all, had baseline seropositivity. In a largely white British group with more females than males, clonal diversity was possibly underestimated. Within unmutated variant regions lay the reported targets of nearly half of spike-specific TCRs.

The CDR3 is 13 amino acids. Germline lookup yields CDR1 DFQATT and CDR2 SNEGSKA (reference sequence). Trimming took off 3 bases at V and 3 bases at J, with 12 bases between the two ends. V and J are TRBV20-1 and TRBJ2-7; TRBD2 is a possible D gene (5 bases). Sequences were derived from peripheral blood, sampled on day 0 of AZD1222 vaccination. This sequence was found in an adult in good health. The CDR3: CSASATGFYEQYF. In DNA, the CDR3 is TGCAGTGCTAGTGCTACGGGATTCTACGAGCAGTACTTC.